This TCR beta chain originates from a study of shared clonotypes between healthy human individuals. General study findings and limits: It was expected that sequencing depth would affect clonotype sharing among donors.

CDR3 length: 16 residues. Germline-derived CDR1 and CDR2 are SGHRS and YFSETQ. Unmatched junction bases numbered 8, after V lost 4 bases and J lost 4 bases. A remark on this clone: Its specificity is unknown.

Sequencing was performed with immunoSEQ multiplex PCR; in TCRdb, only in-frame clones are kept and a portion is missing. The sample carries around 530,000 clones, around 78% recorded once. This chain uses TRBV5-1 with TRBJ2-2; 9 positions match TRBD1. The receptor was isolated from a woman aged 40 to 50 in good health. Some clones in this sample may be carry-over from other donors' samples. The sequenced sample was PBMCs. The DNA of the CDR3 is TGCGCCAGCAGCCCCGGACAGGGGTGGAGCACCGGGGAGCTGTTTTTT. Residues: CASSPGQGWSTGELFF.